The 4 T cell receptor beta chains below all came from one sample that was sequenced in a study of cytomegalovirus exposure and HLA in healthy donors. PCR primers comprised 60 Vbeta and 13 Jbeta primers. TCRdb's copy holds only in-frame clones and misses some; the assay was immunoSEQ multiplex PCR. The profile shows about 190,000 clones, more than 70% of them singletons. Source material: PBMCs. These receptors originate from a boy aged 10-17 years in good health and CMV-seronegative.

J is TRBJ2-7 and V is TRBV6-5, with unresolved D. CDR3 length: 13 amino acids. Germline V gene lookup returns CDR1 MNHEY and CDR2 SVGAGI. V was cut by 4 bases and J by 5 bases, with 12 bases left in between. CDR3: CASSFTSTNEQYF. Here the CDR3 DNA reads TGTGCCAGCAGTTTCACATCAACAAACGAGCAGTACTTC.

This clone was counted between two and nine times. The genes are TRBV6-6 and TRBJ2-7; D is possibly TRBD2 (5 bases). The V end lost 5 bases, the J end lost 3 bases, and 14 bases lay between the germline ends. This CDR3 spans 14 amino acids. Germline-derived CDR1 and CDR2 are MNHNY and SVGAGI (reference sequence). CDR3 bases: TGTGCCAGCAGTGCGGACTTAGGGAGCTACGAGCAGTACTTC. Translated: CASSADLGSYEQYF.

V is TRBV6-1 and J is TRBJ1-1; D not resolved. Germline CDR1 reads MNHNS; CDR2 reads SASEGT. This CDR3 is 15 amino acids long. With 5 bases removed from V and 5 bases from J, the gap between germline ends came to 18 bases. The CDR3 loop reads CASSPDARHLTEAFF. In nucleotides, the CDR3 is TGTGCCAGCAGTCCGGATGCCCGACATTTAACTGAAGCTTTCTTT.

Here the CDR3 DNA reads TGTGCCAGCAGTTACGGCGGTGGTAGGTTTGTCGGTGGCTACACCTTC. It is translated as CASSYGGGRFVGGYTF. The rearrangement uses TRBV6-5 and TRBJ1-2; D is ambiguous. V gave up 2 bases and J gave up 7 bases, with 20 bases separating them. The CDR3 is made up of 16 amino acids. CDR1 and CDR2 (germline): MNHEY, SVGAGI.